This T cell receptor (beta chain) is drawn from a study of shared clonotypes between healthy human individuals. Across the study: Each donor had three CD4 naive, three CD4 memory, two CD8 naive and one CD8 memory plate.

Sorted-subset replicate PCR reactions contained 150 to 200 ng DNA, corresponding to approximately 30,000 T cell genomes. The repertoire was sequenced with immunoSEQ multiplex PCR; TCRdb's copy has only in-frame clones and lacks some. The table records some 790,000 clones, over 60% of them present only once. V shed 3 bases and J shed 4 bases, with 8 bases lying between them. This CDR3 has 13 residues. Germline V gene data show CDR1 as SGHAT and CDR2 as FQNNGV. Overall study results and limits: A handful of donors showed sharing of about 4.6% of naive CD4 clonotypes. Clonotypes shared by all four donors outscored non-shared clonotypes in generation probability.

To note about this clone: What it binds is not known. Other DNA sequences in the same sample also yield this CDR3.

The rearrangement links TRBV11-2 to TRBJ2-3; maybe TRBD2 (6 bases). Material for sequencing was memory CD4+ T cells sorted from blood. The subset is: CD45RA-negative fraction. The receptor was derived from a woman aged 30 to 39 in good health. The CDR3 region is CASSFGGSDTQYF. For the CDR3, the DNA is TGTGCCAGCAGCTTCGGAGGGTCAGATACGCAGTATTTT.